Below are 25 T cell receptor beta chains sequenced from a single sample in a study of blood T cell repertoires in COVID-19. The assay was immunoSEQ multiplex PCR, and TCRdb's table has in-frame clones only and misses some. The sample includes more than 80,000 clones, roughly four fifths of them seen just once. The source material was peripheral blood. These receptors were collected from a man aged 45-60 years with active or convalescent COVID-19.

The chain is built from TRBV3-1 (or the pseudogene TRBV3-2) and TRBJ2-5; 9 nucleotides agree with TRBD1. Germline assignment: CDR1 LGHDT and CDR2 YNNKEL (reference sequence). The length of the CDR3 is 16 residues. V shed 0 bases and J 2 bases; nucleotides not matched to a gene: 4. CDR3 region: CASSQDLGQGQETQYF. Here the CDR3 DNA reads TGTGCCAGCAGCCAAGATCTGGGACAGGGACAAGAGACCCAGTACTTC.

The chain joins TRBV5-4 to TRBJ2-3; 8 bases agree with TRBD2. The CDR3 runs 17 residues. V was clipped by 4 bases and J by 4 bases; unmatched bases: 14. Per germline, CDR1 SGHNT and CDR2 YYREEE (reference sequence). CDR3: CASSGGQTSDGSDTQYF. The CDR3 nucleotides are TGTGCCAGCAGCGGTGGGCAGACTAGCGACGGTTCAGATACGCAGTATTTT. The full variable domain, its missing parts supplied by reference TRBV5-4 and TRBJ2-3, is ETGVTQSPTHLIKTRGQQVTLRCSSQSGHNTVSWYQQALGQGPQFIFQYYREEENGRGNFPPRFSGLQFPNYSSELNVNALELDDSALYLCASSGGQTSDGSDTQYFGPGTRLTVL.

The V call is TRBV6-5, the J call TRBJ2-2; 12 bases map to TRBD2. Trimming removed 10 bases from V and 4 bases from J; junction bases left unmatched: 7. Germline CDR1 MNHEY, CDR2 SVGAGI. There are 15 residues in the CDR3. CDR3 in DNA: TGTGCCACGACTAGCGGGGGAGAGGGCACCGGGGAGCTGTTTTTT. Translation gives CATTSGGEGTGELFF.

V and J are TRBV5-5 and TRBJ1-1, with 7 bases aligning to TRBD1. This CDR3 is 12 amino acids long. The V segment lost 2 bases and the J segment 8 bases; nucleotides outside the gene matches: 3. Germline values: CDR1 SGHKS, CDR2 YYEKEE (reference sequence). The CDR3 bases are TGTGCCAGCAGCTTTACAGGGGAGGAAGCTTTCTTT. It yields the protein CASSFTGEEAFF.

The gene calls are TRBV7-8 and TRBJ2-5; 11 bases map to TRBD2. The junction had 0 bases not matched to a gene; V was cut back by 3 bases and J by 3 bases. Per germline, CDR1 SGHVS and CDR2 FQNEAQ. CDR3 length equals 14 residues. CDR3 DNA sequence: TGTGCCAGCAGCTTTAGCGGGGGGGAAGAGACCCAGTACTTC. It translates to CASSFSGGEETQYF.

The CDR3 sequence is CASSLMVGAYEQYF. CDR3 DNA: TGTGCCAGCAGCTTAATGGTCGGAGCCTACGAGCAGTACTTC. The chain couples TRBV11-2 to TRBJ2-7; D ambiguous. Germline V lookup: CDR1 SGHAT, CDR2 FQNNGV. This CDR3 contains 14 residues. Trimming took off 2 bases at V and 2 bases at J, with 10 bases between the two ends.

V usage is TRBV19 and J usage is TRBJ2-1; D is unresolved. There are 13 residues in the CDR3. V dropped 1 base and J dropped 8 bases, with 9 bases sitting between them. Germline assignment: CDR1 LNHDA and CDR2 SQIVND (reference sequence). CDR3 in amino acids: CASSIVGGHEQFF. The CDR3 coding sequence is TGTGCCAGTAGTATAGTAGGCGGCCATGAGCAGTTCTTC. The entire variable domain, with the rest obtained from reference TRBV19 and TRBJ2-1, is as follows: DGGITQSPKYLFRKEGQNVTLSCEQNLNHDAMYWYRQDPGQGLRLIYYSQIVNDFQKGDIAEGYSVSREKKESFPLTVTSAQKNPTAFYLCASSIVGGHEQFFGPGTRLTVL.

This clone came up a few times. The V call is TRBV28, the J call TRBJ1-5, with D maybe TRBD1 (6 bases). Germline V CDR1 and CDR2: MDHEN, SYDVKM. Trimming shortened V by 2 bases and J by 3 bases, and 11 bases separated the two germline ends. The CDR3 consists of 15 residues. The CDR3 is CASSLPGAPNQPQHF. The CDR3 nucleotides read TGTGCCAGCAGTTTACCAGGGGCTCCCAATCAGCCCCAGCATTTT.

For the CDR3, the DNA is TGTGCCAGCAGCTTGGGGGAAACCGGGAGCCCTAACTATGGCTACACCTTC. Translating it yields CASSLGETGSPNYGYTF. The chain employs TRBV21-1 and TRBJ1-2. TRBV21-1 is reported as a pseudogene. CDR3 size: 17 residues.

CDR3 residues: CASSSGQGGPNQPQHF. CDR3 coding DNA: TGCGCCAGCAGTTCCGGACAGGGGGGGCCGAATCAGCCCCAGCATTTT. The chain couples TRBV10-2 to TRBJ1-5; 10 nucleotides line up with TRBD1. The CDR3 is made up of 16 amino acids. V shed 5 bases, J shed 4 bases, and the junction held 8 bases outside the gene matches. Germline lookup yields CDR1 WSHSY and CDR2 SAAADI.

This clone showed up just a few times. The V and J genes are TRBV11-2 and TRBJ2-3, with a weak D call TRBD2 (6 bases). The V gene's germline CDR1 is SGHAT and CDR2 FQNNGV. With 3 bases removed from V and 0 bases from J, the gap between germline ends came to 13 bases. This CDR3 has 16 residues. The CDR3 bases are TGTGCCAGCAGCTTCGGGAGCCTTCCTAGCACAGATACGCAGTATTTT. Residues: CASSFGSLPSTDTQYF.

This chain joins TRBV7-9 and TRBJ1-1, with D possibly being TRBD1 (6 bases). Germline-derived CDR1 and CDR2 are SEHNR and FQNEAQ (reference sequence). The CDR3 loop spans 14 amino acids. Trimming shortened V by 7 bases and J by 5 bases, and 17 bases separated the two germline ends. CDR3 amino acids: CASTDLGGGTEAFF. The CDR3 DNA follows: TGTGCCAGCACCGATTTAGGGGGAGGGACTGAAGCTTTCTTT. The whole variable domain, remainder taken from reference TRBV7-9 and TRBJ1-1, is DTGVSQNPRHKITKRGQNVTFRCDPISEHNRLYWYRQTLGQGPEFLTYFQNEAQLEKSRLLSDRFSAERPKGSFSTLEIQRTEQGDSAMYLCASTDLGGGTEAFFGQGTRLTVV.

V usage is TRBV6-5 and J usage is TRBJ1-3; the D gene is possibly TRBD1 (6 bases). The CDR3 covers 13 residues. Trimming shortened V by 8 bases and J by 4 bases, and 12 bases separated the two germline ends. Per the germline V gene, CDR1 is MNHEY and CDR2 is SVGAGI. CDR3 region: CASLDRQGNTIYF. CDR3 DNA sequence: TGTGCCAGCCTCGACAGGCAAGGAAACACCATATATTTT.

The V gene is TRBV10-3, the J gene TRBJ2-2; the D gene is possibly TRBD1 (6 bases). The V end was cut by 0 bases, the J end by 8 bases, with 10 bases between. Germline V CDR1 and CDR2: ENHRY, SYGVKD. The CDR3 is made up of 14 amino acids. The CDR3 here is CAISESNRAGELFF. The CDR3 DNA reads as TGTGCCATCAGTGAGTCGAACAGGGCGGGGGAGCTGTTTTTT.

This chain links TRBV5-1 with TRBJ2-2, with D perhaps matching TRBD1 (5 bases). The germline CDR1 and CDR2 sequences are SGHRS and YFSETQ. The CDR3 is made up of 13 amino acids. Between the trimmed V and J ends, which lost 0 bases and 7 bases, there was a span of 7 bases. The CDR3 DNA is TGCGCCAGCAGCTTGGCAGGACACGGGGAGCTGTTTTTT. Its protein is CASSLAGHGELFF.

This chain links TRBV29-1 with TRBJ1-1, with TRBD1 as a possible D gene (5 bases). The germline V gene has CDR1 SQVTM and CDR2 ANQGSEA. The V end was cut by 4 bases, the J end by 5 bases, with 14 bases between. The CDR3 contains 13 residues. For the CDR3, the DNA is TGCAGCGTTGTTCAGGGTAGGTCGACTGAAGCTTTCTTT. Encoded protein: CSVVQGRSTEAFF.

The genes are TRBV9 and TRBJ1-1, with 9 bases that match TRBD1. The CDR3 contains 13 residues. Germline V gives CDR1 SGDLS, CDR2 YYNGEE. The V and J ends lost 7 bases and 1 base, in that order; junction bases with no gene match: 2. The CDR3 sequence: CASGGQGNTEAFF. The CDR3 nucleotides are TGTGCCAGCGGGGGACAGGGGAACACTGAAGCTTTCTTT.

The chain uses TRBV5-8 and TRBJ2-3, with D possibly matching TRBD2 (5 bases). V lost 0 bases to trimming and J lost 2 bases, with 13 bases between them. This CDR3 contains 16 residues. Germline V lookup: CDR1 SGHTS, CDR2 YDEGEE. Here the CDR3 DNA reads TGTGCCAGCAGCTTGGGAACCGGGATGAACACAGATACGCAGTATTTT. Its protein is CASSLGTGMNTDTQYF.

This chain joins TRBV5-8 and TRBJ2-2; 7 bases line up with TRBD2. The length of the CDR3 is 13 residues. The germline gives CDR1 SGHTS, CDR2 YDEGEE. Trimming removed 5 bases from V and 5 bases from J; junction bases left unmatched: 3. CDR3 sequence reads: CASRRGGTGELFF. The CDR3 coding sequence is TGTGCCAGCAGACGCGGGGGAACCGGGGAGCTGTTTTTT.

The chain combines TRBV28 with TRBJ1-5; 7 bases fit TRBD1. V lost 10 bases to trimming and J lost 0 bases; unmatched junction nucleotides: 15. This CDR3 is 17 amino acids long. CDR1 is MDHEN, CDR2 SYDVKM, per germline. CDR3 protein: CAIHRGPFPDSNQPQHF. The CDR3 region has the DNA TGTGCCATCCACAGGGGCCCTTTTCCCGATAGCAATCAGCCCCAGCATTTT.

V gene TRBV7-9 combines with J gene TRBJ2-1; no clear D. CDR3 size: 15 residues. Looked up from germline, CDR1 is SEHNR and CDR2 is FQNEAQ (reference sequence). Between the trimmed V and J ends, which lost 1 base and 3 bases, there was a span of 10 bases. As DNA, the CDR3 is TGTGCCAGCAGCTTAGGAGGCCAGCTCTACAATGAGCAGTTCTTC. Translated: CASSLGGQLYNEQFF.

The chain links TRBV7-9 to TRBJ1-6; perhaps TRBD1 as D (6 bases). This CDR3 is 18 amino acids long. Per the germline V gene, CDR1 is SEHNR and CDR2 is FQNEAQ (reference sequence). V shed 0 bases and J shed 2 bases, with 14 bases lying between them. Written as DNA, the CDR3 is TGTGCCAGCAGCTTAGCCACAGGGTTCGGGGCCTATAATTCACCCCTCCACTTT. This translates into CASSLATGFGAYNSPLHF.

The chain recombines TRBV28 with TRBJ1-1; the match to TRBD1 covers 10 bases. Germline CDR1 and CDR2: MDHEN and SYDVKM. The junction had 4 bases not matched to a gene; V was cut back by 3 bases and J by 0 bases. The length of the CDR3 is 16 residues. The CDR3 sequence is CASSFSGQGVNTEAFF. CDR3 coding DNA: TGTGCCAGCAGTTTCTCCGGACAGGGGGTGAACACTGAAGCTTTCTTT.

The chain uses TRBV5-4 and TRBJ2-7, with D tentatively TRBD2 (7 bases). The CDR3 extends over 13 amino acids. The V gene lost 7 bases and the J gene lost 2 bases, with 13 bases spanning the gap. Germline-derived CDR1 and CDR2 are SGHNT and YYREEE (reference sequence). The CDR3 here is CASSPGGPYEQYV. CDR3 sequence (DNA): TGTGCCAGCTCTCCCGGGGGGCCCTACGAGCAGTACGTC.

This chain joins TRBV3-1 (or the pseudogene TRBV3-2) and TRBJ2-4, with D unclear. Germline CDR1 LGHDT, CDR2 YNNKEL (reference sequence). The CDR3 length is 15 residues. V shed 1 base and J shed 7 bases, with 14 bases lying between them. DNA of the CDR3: TGTGCCAGCAGCCAAGGAGGTCACCCCGAGAACATTCAGTACTTC. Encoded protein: CASSQGGHPENIQYF.